A single sample is the source of the 18 T cell receptor beta chains below, sequenced in a study of blood T cells in healthy people across ages (dated by TCRdb to about 2015). The library was made by 5' RACE. Sequenced using an Illumina HiSeq 2500. A second PCR of about 6 to 11 cycles was performed with a sample-barcoded 5' primer and a J-beta primer mix. The public reads were quality trimmed at Q25 with fastp and then assembled into clones with MiXCR by TCRdb, keeping productive beta chains. Each CDR3 protein gets just one entry, which takes the most common genes and DNA from the rows behind it. This sample is represented by 1,300,000 or so distinct CDR3 sequences; around 59% of them were singletons. The biggest ten clones account for 5.5% to 8% of the sample. What was sequenced was blood. The origin of the receptors is a young man in good health.

This clonotype was recorded a few times. This chain joins TRBV30 and TRBJ1-2; TRBD1 aligns across 7 bases. V dropped 1 base and J dropped 3; count of bases not matched to a gene: 2. There are 13 residues in the CDR3. The germline gives CDR1 GTSNPN, CDR2 SVGIG (reference sequence). The CDR3 loop is CAWSEGGDYGYTF. For the CDR3, the DNA is TGTGCCTGGAGTGAAGGGGGCGACTATGGCTACACCTTC.

V usage is TRBV29-1 and J usage is TRBJ2-7; the D is unclear. Germline-derived CDR1 and CDR2 are SQVTM and ANQGSEA. CDR3 length: 13 residues. The V gene lost 7 bases and the J gene lost 3 bases, with 16 bases spanning the gap. This chain's CDR3 is CSAENGPSYEQYF. The CDR3 nucleotides are TGCAGCGCTGAGAACGGACCTAGCTACGAGCAGTACTTC.

This clonotype was seen a handful of times. V is TRBV4-3 and J is TRBJ1-2, with a possible D match to TRBD1 (6 bases). This CDR3 region has 15 residues. In germline, CDR1 is LGHNA, CDR2 YSLEER. The V and J ends lost 0 bases and 6 bases respectively, with 14 bases between them. The CDR3 region has the DNA TGCGCCAGCAGCCAAGATGGGAGCAGGGGTGATGGCTACACCTTC. Translation: CASSQDGSRGDGYTF.

This sequence joins TRBV5-5 and TRBJ2-1; D not resolved. CDR1 SGHKS and CDR2 YYEKEE come from the germline V gene (reference sequence). With 0 bases removed from V and 0 bases from J, the gap between germline ends came to 10 bases. CDR3 length equals 16 residues. In DNA, the CDR3 is TGTGCCAGCAGCTTGGGCCGTGCAGCCTCCTACAATGAGCAGTTCTTC. This encodes CASSLGRAASYNEQFF. Together with reference TRBV5-5 and TRBJ2-1, the CDR3 gives the full variable domain: DAGVTQSPTHLIKTRGQQVTLRCSPISGHKSVSWYQQVLGQGPQFIFQYYEKEERGRGNFPDRFSARQFPNYSSELNVNALLLGDSALYLCASSLGRAASYNEQFFGPGTRLTVL.

The rearrangement links TRBV6-5 to TRBJ2-1; the match to TRBD1 covers 7 bases. This CDR3 comprises 14 residues. V shed 6 bases and J 2 bases; nucleotides not matched to a gene: 4. Germline loops: CDR1 MNHEY, CDR2 SVGAGI. CDR3 DNA: TGTGCCAGCAGCCGGACAGGAACCTACAATGAGCAGTTCTTC. Translating gives CASSRTGTYNEQFF.

The rearrangement uses TRBV6-5 and TRBJ2-2; D gene unclear. Looked up from germline, CDR1 is MNHEY and CDR2 is SVGAGI. V lost 2 bases and J 0 bases, leaving 13 bases between the germline ends. This CDR3 has 17 residues. The DNA of the CDR3 is TGTGCCAGCAGTTACGATCAGAGGAACTCGAACACCGGGGAGCTGTTTTTT. This translates into CASSYDQRNSNTGELFF.

The genes are TRBV7-9 and TRBJ2-2; D unresolved. The CDR3 totals 14 residues. Germline CDR1 is SEHNR and CDR2 is FQNEAQ (reference sequence). V lost 5 bases, J lost 6 bases, and 13 bases lay in between. The CDR3 bases are TGTGCCAGCAGCGAACTTCCCGACTCCGGGGAGCTGTTTTTT. It translates to CASSELPDSGELFF.

The table lists this clonotype with a few counts. V usage is TRBV6-5 and J usage is TRBJ2-5; 10 positions match TRBD1. Germline-derived CDR1 and CDR2 are MNHEY and SVGAGI. CDR3 length: 13 residues. J gave up 4 bases and V 4 bases, and 0 bases lay outside the gene matches. CDR3 sequence reads: CASSWTGGETQYF. The CDR3 DNA follows: TGTGCCAGCAGTTGGACAGGGGGAGAGACCCAGTACTTC.

V usage is TRBV6-5 and J usage is TRBJ1-2; 8 positions match TRBD1. Germline V gene lookup returns CDR1 MNHEY and CDR2 SVGAGI. V trimming: 9 bases; J trimming: 3 bases; junction bases outside the gene matches: 12. The CDR3 is made up of 15 amino acids. CDR3 protein: CASRKLTGVDYGYTF. The CDR3, as DNA: TGTGCCAGTCGCAAGTTGACAGGGGTCGACTATGGCTACACCTTC.

The chain links TRBV7-2 to TRBJ2-3, with 9 bases matching TRBD2. V shed 6 bases, J shed 2 bases, and the junction held 6 bases outside the gene matches. There are 15 residues in the CDR3. CDR1 is SGHTA, CDR2 FQGNSA, per germline. Here the CDR3 DNA reads TGTGCCAGCAGTTCCCTAGCGGGGATCACAGATACGCAGTATTTT. Its translation is CASSSLAGITDTQYF.

Only a few counts were recorded for this clonotype. The chain combines TRBV24-1 with TRBJ2-3; TRBD1 aligns across 9 bases. Unmatched junction bases numbered 4, after V lost 3 bases and J lost 1 base. CDR3 size: 16 residues. Per germline, CDR1 KGHDR and CDR2 SFDVKD. CDR3 bases: TGTGCCACCAGTGATCCCGGGGACAGGGGCACAGATACGCAGTATTTT. Residues: CATSDPGDRGTDTQYF.

The rearrangement links TRBV29-1 to TRBJ2-5; 9 bases line up with TRBD1. The J call may be incorrect, as the DNA end agrees better with TRBJ2-7. This CDR3 spans 13 amino acids. Germline CDR1 is SQVTM and CDR2 is ANQGSEA. The CDR3 loop is CSVGQGALYEQYF. CDR3 nucleotide sequence: TGCAGCGTGGGACAGGGTGCCCTTTACGAGCAGTACTTC.

The chain uses TRBV6-5 and TRBJ1-1; 7 bases fit TRBD1. This CDR3 has 15 amino acids. In germline, CDR1 is MNHEY, CDR2 SVGAGI. Trimming took 6 bases from V and 4 from J; bases not matched to a gene: 11. CDR3 DNA sequence: TGTGCCAGCAGAACACAGGGGTCTCCGAGCACTGAAGCTTTCTTT. This translates into CASRTQGSPSTEAFF.

This clonotype was recorded a few times. The chain links TRBV6-5 to TRBJ1-5; no clear D. With 5 bases removed from V and 7 bases from J, the gap between germline ends came to 12 bases. From germline, CDR1 is MNHEY and CDR2 SVGAGI. CDR3 size: 13 residues. The CDR3 reads CASSPLRGQPQHF. The CDR3 nucleotides are TGTGCCAGCAGTCCTCTCCGTGGGCAGCCCCAGCATTTT.

The chain employs TRBV6-6 and TRBJ2-3; D is unclear. Germline V gives CDR1 MNHNY, CDR2 SVGAGI (reference sequence). With 5 bases removed from V and 6 bases from J, the gap between germline ends came to 15 bases. The CDR3 loop spans 14 amino acids. The CDR3 nucleotides are TGTGCCAGCAGTCAAAGGACGGCCGCGGATACGCAGTATTTT. Protein: CASSQRTAADTQYF.

The J gene is TRBJ2-3, the V gene TRBV7-8, with 7 bases aligning to TRBD2. The junction had 9 bases not matched to a gene; V was cut back by 5 bases and J by 4 bases. The CDR3 has 15 residues. Germline CDR1 reads SGHVS; CDR2 reads FQNEAQ. CDR3 amino acids: CASSATSPVPDTQYF. The CDR3 DNA reads TGTGCCAGCAGCGCGACTAGCCCAGTCCCAGATACGCAGTATTTT.

The chain joins TRBV7-6 to TRBJ2-7; D gene unclear. The J call could be wrong; TRBJ2-5 is a better fit for the DNA end. Looked up from germline, CDR1 is SGHVS and CDR2 is FNYEAQ. This CDR3 region has 14 residues. The CDR3 reads CASSLLSLAETQYF. In DNA form, the CDR3 reads TGTGCCAGCAGCTTATTATCATTGGCGGAGACCCAGTACTTC.

J is TRBJ2-4 and V is TRBV25-1, with 8 bases that match TRBD1. The J call is doubtful: the DNA matches TRBJ2-7 better. Germline V gene data show CDR1 as MGHDK and CDR2 as SYGVNS. The CDR3 is made up of 15 amino acids. The CDR3 DNA reads as TGTGCCAGCAGTGCCTTGACAGGGGACACCGGCGAGCAGTACTTC. The encoded protein is CASSALTGDTGEQYF.